The 22 T cell receptor beta chains listed next were all sequenced from one sample in a study of spatial heterogeneity in lung cancer. No antigen has been identified for these receptors. TCRdb ran MiXCR on the 5' RACE reads and lists one entry per CDR3 protein. The table shows fewer than 6,500 distinct CDR3 sequences, with almost 9% occurring only once. General observations from the study: For expanded intratumoral alpha and beta TCRs, counts tracked tumor mutation counts.

Time point given: sample taken at primary tumor resection. The sample was lung tumor tissue, taken at surgery. All receptors come from a female donor with early-stage non-small cell lung cancer.

This chain joins TRBV9 and TRBJ2-1; D gene uncertain. V was pared by 3 bases and J by 0 bases, with 10 bases between. The length of the CDR3 is 15 residues. CDR1 SGDLS and CDR2 YYNGEE come from the germline V gene. The CDR3 is CASSASMSSYNEQFF. CDR3 DNA: TGTGCCAGCAGCGCCAGTATGAGCTCCTACAATGAGCAGTTCTTC. Looking up the rest from reference TRBV9 and TRBJ2-1 gives the full variable domain: DSGVTQTPKHLITATGQRVTLRCSPRSGDLSVYWYQQSLDQGLQFLIQYYNGEERAKGNILERFSAQQFPDLHSELNLSSLELGDSALYFCASSASMSSYNEQFFGPGTRLTVL.

Only a few counts were recorded for this clonotype. The chain joins TRBV5-1 to TRBJ2-1; TRBD2 is a possible D gene (5 bases). Germline V gene sequence: CDR1 SGHRS, CDR2 YFSETQ. The V end was cut by 4 bases, the J end by 4 bases, with 15 bases between. The CDR3 consists of 15 residues. The CDR3 coding sequence is TGCGCCAGCAGCCATTATGGGGAGATTTACAATGAGCAGTTCTTC. It yields the protein CASSHYGEIYNEQFF.

There are many counts of this clonotype. The chain recombines TRBV28 with TRBJ1-2; possible D gene TRBD1, 6 bases. V lost 3 bases to trimming and J lost 4 bases, with 9 bases between them. The length of the CDR3 is 13 residues. Germline V gene data show CDR1 as MDHEN and CDR2 as SYDVKM. The DNA of the CDR3 is TGTGCCAGCAGTTTCGGACAGTTCTATGGCTACACCTTC. Amino acid sequence: CASSFGQFYGYTF.

Ten or more counts support this clonotype. V gene TRBV23-1 combines with J gene TRBJ2-2, with a tentative D call TRBD1 (7 bases). TRBV23-1 is known as an ORF, though its function is uncertain. The CDR3 loop spans 16 amino acids. V was cut by 2 bases and J by 3 bases, with 13 bases left in between. In DNA form, the CDR3 reads TGCGCCAGCAGTCAAGGAGGGGGCTGCTACACCGGGGAGCTGTTTTTT. Protein product: CASSQGGGCYTGELFF.

By share of the sample, this clonotype is medium-sized. CDR3 amino acids: CASSLAFDASGANVLTF. DNA of the CDR3: TGTGCCAGCAGCTTGGCCTTTGACGCCTCTGGGGCCAACGTCCTGACTTTC. The rearrangement uses TRBV5-4 and TRBJ2-6; D not certain. The CDR3 consists of 17 residues. V was trimmed by 0 bases and J by 0 bases, leaving 10 bases between them. Per germline, CDR1 SGHNT and CDR2 YYREEE (reference sequence). The full variable domain, completed using reference TRBV5-4 and TRBJ2-6, is ETGVTQSPTHLIKTRGQQVTLRCSSQSGHNTVSWYQQALGQGPQFIFQYYREEENGRGNFPPRFSGLQFPNYSSELNVNALELDDSALYLCASSLAFDASGANVLTFGAGSRLTVL.

By share of the sample, this clonotype is medium-sized (0.01 to 0.1%). V gene TRBV30 combines with J gene TRBJ2-3; 7 bases line up with TRBD2. The length of the CDR3 is 16 residues. Germline V gene lookup returns CDR1 GTSNPN and CDR2 SVGIG (reference sequence). The J segment lost 2 bases and the V segment lost 3 bases, leaving 11 bases of the junction unmatched. The CDR3 coding sequence is TGTGCCTGGAGGACACGCGGGCGGGAGTTCACAGATACGCAGTATTTT. Its translation: CAWRTRGREFTDTQYF.

This clonotype is medium-sized by share. The chain links TRBV12-3 or TRBV12-4 to TRBJ1-2, with D perhaps TRBD1 (5 bases). The CDR3 has 16 amino acids. V lost 7 bases and J 4 bases, leaving 22 bases between the germline ends. CDR3 residues: CASTPGGAPGGYGYTF. The CDR3 DNA is TGTGCCAGCACCCCTGGGGGAGCCCCGGGAGGCTATGGCTACACCTTC.

This clonotype was counted a few times. V is TRBV6-6 and J is TRBJ2-7; 13 nucleotides line up with TRBD2. The ends lost 5 bases at V and 6 bases at J; junction bases unmatched: 7. CDR1 is MNHNY, CDR2 SVGAGI, per germline (reference sequence). CDR3 length: 15 residues. CDR3 protein: CASSGGLAGVPEQYF. CDR3 nucleotide sequence: TGTGCCAGCAGTGGCGGACTAGCGGGGGTTCCCGAGCAGTACTTC.

This clonotype was seen ten or more times. The chain couples TRBV28 to TRBJ1-5, with a possible D match to TRBD1 (5 bases). Trimming removed 1 base from V and 11 bases from J, with 15 bases in between. CDR1 is MDHEN and CDR2 is SYDVKM in the germline V gene. The CDR3 covers 14 residues. The CDR3 protein is CASSLFGAPRAQHF. The CDR3, as DNA: TGTGCCAGCAGTTTATTCGGCGCCCCCAGGGCCCAGCATTTT.

Sample share makes this clonotype medium-sized. The chain is built from TRBV27 and TRBJ2-5; 8 nucleotides match TRBD1. V lost 6 bases to trimming and J lost 1 base; unmatched junction nucleotides: 13. The CDR3 is made up of 17 amino acids. Germline CDR1 and CDR2: MNHEY and SMNVEV (reference sequence). The CDR3 DNA reads TGTGCCAGCAGCAGGGGGCTTCCGGGACAGCCCCAAGAGACCCAGTACTTC. Amino acids: CASSRGLPGQPQETQYF.

By its share, this clonotype is medium-sized. V is TRBV11-3 and J is TRBJ2-5; the D is unclear. This CDR3 contains 13 residues. With 1 base removed from V and 0 bases from J, the gap between germline ends came to 3 bases. Germline V gene lookup returns CDR1 SGHNT and CDR2 YENEEA. DNA for the CDR3: TGTGCCAGCAGCTTAGCCGACCAAGAGACCCAGTACTTC. It specifies CASSLADQETQYF.

This clonotype was seen a handful of times. The chain employs TRBV6-5 and TRBJ2-3, with 12 bases lining up with TRBD2. This CDR3 is 18 amino acids long. With V trimmed by 6 bases and J by 5 bases, 15 bases remained unmatched. Per germline, CDR1 MNHEY and CDR2 SVGAGI. The CDR3 reads CASSPLRPSGGAGDTQYF. CDR3 DNA sequence: TGTGCCAGCAGCCCCCTGCGTCCTAGCGGGGGGGCCGGAGATACGCAGTATTTT.

The chain employs TRBV20-1 and TRBJ1-6; D is ambiguous. CDR3 length: 13 residues. Germline V CDR1 and CDR2: DFQATT, SNEGSKA (reference sequence). With 3 bases removed from V and 10 bases from J, the gap between germline ends came to 13 bases. The CDR3 sequence is CSARWLGESPLHF. In nucleotides, the CDR3 is TGCAGTGCTAGGTGGCTGGGAGAATCACCCCTCCACTTT.

This clonotype was detected many times. This rearrangement joins TRBV7-9 to TRBJ2-5; D possibly matches TRBD1 or TRBD2 (5 bases each). V lost 5 bases, J lost 7 bases, and 14 bases lay in between. CDR1 and CDR2 (germline): SEHNR, FQNEAQ (reference sequence). The CDR3 sequence is 13 residues long. This chain's CDR3 is CASSQWDRGTQYF. The DNA for the CDR3 is TGTGCCAGCAGCCAATGGGACCGGGGGACCCAGTACTTC.

This clonotype qualifies as medium-sized. The genes are TRBV11-2 and TRBJ2-2; D not resolved. The V gene lost 11 bases and the J gene lost 1 base, with 11 bases spanning the gap. The CDR3 totals 13 residues. Germline V gene lookup returns CDR1 SGHAT and CDR2 FQNNGV. The CDR3 loop reads CAWVTRNTGELFF. The CDR3, as DNA: TGTGCCTGGGTTACGCGGAACACCGGGGAGCTGTTTTTT.

This clonotype is medium-sized. DNA for the CDR3: TGTGCCAGCGGTAGGAGGGTCTCCTACAATGAGCAGTTCTTC. Protein: CASGRRVSYNEQFF. The rearrangement joins TRBV11-2 to TRBJ2-1, with TRBD2 as a possible D gene (6 bases). The V end lost 8 bases, the J end lost 0 bases, and 11 bases lay between the germline ends. The CDR3 sequence is 14 residues long. The V gene's germline CDR1 is SGHAT and CDR2 FQNNGV.

At least ten counts were recorded for this clonotype. The chain combines TRBV20-1 with TRBJ1-2; 9 bases map to TRBD1. Unmatched junction bases numbered 12, after V lost 6 bases and J lost 4 bases. CDR1 is DFQATT and CDR2 is SNEGSKA in the germline V gene (reference sequence). The CDR3 consists of 15 residues. CDR3 residues: CSATGQGSGRYGYTF. CDR3 nucleotide sequence: TGCAGTGCAACGGGACAGGGCTCTGGCCGCTATGGCTACACCTTC.

This clonotype was recorded once. V is TRBV5-1 and J is TRBJ2-5; 7 nucleotides line up with TRBD1. The V gene end was trimmed by 1 base and the J gene end by 5 bases; junction bases not matched to a gene: 11. The V gene's germline CDR1 is SGHRS and CDR2 YFSETQ. This CDR3 is built from 16 residues. In DNA form, the CDR3 reads TGCGCCAGCAGCTTGACAGGGGCCACCACCCGGGAGACCCAGTACTTC. Encoded protein: CASSLTGATTRETQYF.

This clonotype qualifies as medium-sized (0.01 to 0.1%). The chain employs TRBV7-9 and TRBJ2-1, with 9 bases aligning to TRBD1. V dropped 5 bases and J dropped 7; count of bases not matched to a gene: 18. CDR1 and CDR2 (germline): SEHNR, FQNEAQ (reference sequence). The CDR3 is 18 residues long. As DNA, the CDR3 is TGTGCCAGCAGCACACGGATGTTAGACAGGGGGGGATGGAATGAGCAGTTCTTC. It specifies CASSTRMLDRGGWNEQFF.

This clonotype is judged medium-sized (0.01 to 0.1%). The chain joins TRBV3-1 to TRBJ2-6, with D perhaps assigned TRBD1 or TRBD2 (5 bases each). In germline, CDR1 is LGHDT, CDR2 YNNKEL (reference sequence). The CDR3 length is 21 residues. V was trimmed by 1 base and J by 0 bases, leaving 22 bases between them. The CDR3, as DNA: TGTGCCAGCAGCCAAGTTCCGGGGAACAGGCGCTTGCTCTCTGGGGCCAACGTCCTGACTTTC. As protein: CASSQVPGNRRLLSGANVLTF.

This clonotype is labeled medium-sized. The CDR3 DNA reads TGCAGCGTTGAGAGTCAGGGGGCAGACTACTCCTACAATGAGCAGTTCTTC. Protein product: CSVESQGADYSYNEQFF. This sequence joins TRBV29-1 and TRBJ2-1; 8 bases are shared with TRBD1. The CDR3 covers 17 residues. V lost 3 bases to trimming and J lost 0 bases; unmatched junction nucleotides: 10. The germline V gene has CDR1 SQVTM and CDR2 ANQGSEA.

The J gene is TRBJ1-3, the V gene TRBV19; D unresolved. The CDR3 covers 11 residues. Germline loops: CDR1 LNHDA, CDR2 SQIVND (reference sequence). Trimming took off 10 bases at V and 4 bases at J, with 8 bases between the two ends. CDR3 in amino acids: CAIKTGNTIYF. CDR3 DNA sequence: TGTGCCATCAAAACCGGAAACACCATATATTTT.